The 19 T cell receptor beta chains listed next were all sequenced from one sample in a study of PD-1 blockade in classical Hodgkin lymphoma. Each and every patient relapsed after autologous stem cell transplantation, and patients got differing brentuximab vedotin exposure. The repertoire was sequenced with immunoSEQ multiplex PCR; TCRdb's copy has only in-frame clones and lacks some. In the table there are about 75,000 clones, approximately 94% of which are singletons. The sample was peripheral blood mononuclear cells (PBMCs), taken at baseline. All receptors derive from a human donor with classical Hodgkin lymphoma.

This chain links TRBV5-1 with TRBJ1-2; 8 nucleotides match TRBD1. CDR1 is SGHRS, CDR2 YFSETQ, per germline. CDR3 length: 16 amino acids. Unmatched junction bases numbered 9, after V lost 0 bases and J lost 5 bases. The CDR3 coding sequence is TGCGCCAGCAGCTTGGATGACGGCGGGACAGGTTATGGCTACACCTTC. Translating it yields CASSLDDGGTGYGYTF.

The V gene is TRBV21-1, the J gene TRBJ1-2; the D call of TRBD1 is as the table states it, not checked on the DNA. TRBV21-1 is a listed pseudogene. This CDR3 is built from 18 residues. In DNA form, the CDR3 reads TGTGCCAGCAGCAACGACCGGGACACCTCAAACCTTAACTATGGCTACACCTTC. As protein: CASSNDRDTSNLNYGYTF.

The gene calls are TRBV14 and TRBJ1-6; TRBD1 matches at 9 bases. V gave up 0 bases and J gave up 8 bases; unmatched junction bases: 11. The CDR3 covers 18 residues. Germline CDR1 and CDR2: SGHDN and FVKESK. CDR3: CASSQEPTGTGWDSPLHF. CDR3 DNA sequence: TGTGCCAGCAGCCAAGAACCCACCGGGACAGGGTGGGATTCACCCCTCCACTTT.

This chain uses TRBV19 with TRBJ1-3; D perhaps matches TRBD1 (6 bases). Trimming removed 3 bases at V and 0 bases at J, with 18 bases between. Germline V lookup: CDR1 LNHDA, CDR2 SQIVND (reference sequence). The CDR3 spans 18 residues. The chain's CDR3 is CASSMGPETGNSGNTIYF. CDR3 nucleotide sequence: TGTGCCAGTAGTATGGGGCCGGAGACAGGAAACTCTGGAAACACCATATATTTT.

The chain links TRBV28 to TRBJ2-7; no clear D. The CDR3 is 15 residues long. V was clipped by 4 bases and J by 0 bases, with 13 bases between them. Germline values: CDR1 MDHEN, CDR2 SYDVKM. For the CDR3, the DNA is TGTGCCAGCAGTTCCGGTTGGCAGTCCTCCTACGAGCAGTACTTC. Protein sequence: CASSSGWQSSYEQYF.

CDR3 in amino acids: CASSWTLAGTANTGELFF. In DNA form, the CDR3 reads TGCGCCAGCAGCTGGACCCTAGCCGGGACAGCGAACACCGGGGAGCTGTTTTTT. The chain uses TRBV5-1 and TRBJ2-2, with 7 bases identical to TRBD1. The CDR3 totals 18 residues. V shed 3 bases and J 0 bases; nucleotides not matched to a gene: 11. The germline gives CDR1 SGHRS, CDR2 YFSETQ.

The rearrangement uses TRBV7-3 and TRBJ2-2; unclear D gene. Deletions cut 4 bases from V and 7 bases from J, with 10 bases between. The CDR3 loop spans 13 amino acids. Germline V gene sequence: CDR1 SGHTA, CDR2 FQGTGA. In DNA, the CDR3 is TGTGCCAGCAGCTACGACCCGAGCGGGGAGCTGTTTTTT. Its translation: CASSYDPSGELFF.

The V and J genes are TRBV19 and TRBJ2-2; D not resolved. The V gene lost 6 bases and the J gene lost 1 base, with 9 bases spanning the gap. Germline CDR1 is LNHDA and CDR2 is SQIVND (reference sequence). The CDR3 length is 14 residues. The CDR3 spells CASSIPGNTGELFF. In DNA, the CDR3 is TGTGCCAGTAGCATCCCAGGGAACACCGGGGAGCTGTTTTTT.

The chain is built from TRBV5-8 and TRBJ1-3; TRBD1 is a possible D gene (5 bases). V was trimmed by 4 bases and J by 3 bases, leaving 17 bases between them. The length of the CDR3 is 16 residues. CDR1 is SGHTS, CDR2 YDEGEE, per germline. CDR3 loop: CASSTNTGVVGNTIYF. The CDR3, as DNA: TGTGCCAGCAGCACTAACACGGGGGTAGTTGGAAACACCATATATTTT.

The chain has TRBV4-1 and TRBJ2-1; tentatively, D is TRBD2 (5 bases). The CDR3 runs to 12 residues. Germline lookup yields CDR1 MGHRA and CDR2 YSYEKL. Trimming cost V 2 bases and J 8 bases, with 7 bases left between them. The CDR3 sequence is CASSQYGDEQFF. CDR3 in DNA: TGCGCCAGCAGCCAATACGGGGATGAGCAGTTCTTC.

The genes are TRBV29-1 and TRBJ2-3; 9 nucleotides match TRBD2. Per the germline V gene, CDR1 is SQVTM and CDR2 is ANQGSEA. This CDR3 is 15 amino acids long. CDR3 in amino acids: CNVQFSGGSTDTQYF. The DNA for the CDR3 is TGCAACGTCCAATTTAGCGGGGGTTCCACAGATACGCAGTATTTT.

This clone was seen only once. This sequence joins TRBV27 and TRBJ2-7; 7 bases align to TRBD1. Germline V gene sequence: CDR1 MNHEY, CDR2 SMNVEV (reference sequence). The CDR3 sequence is 16 residues long. After removal of 6 bases from V and 1 base from J, the junction contained 12 bases not matched to a gene. CDR3 bases: TGTGCCAGCAGAGAGTTGGGGACAGCTCTTTCCTACGAGCAGTACTTC. Encoded protein: CASRELGTALSYEQYF.

The chain combines TRBV27 with TRBJ2-6; D is perhaps TRBD1 (6 bases). V lost 7 bases and J 4 bases, leaving 20 bases between the germline ends. The germline CDR1 and CDR2 sequences are MNHEY and SMNVEV (reference sequence). The CDR3 has 17 amino acids. For the CDR3, the DNA is TGTGCCAGCACTCCCCAGGGGCTTAATGCCGGGGCCAACGTCCTGACTTTC. Protein product: CASTPQGLNAGANVLTF.

The chain links TRBV5-8 to TRBJ1-5; possibly TRBD1 for D (5 bases). The CDR3 consists of 14 residues. V shed 3 bases and J shed 7 bases, with 14 bases lying between them. The germline V gene encodes CDR1 SGHTS and CDR2 YDEGEE. The CDR3 loop reads CASSWGSREQPQHF. The CDR3 DNA is TGTGCCAGCAGCTGGGGGTCCAGGGAGCAGCCCCAGCATTTT.

V usage is TRBV9 and J usage is TRBJ2-1; D unclear. Germline V gene sequence: CDR1 SGDLS, CDR2 YYNGEE. The CDR3 consists of 13 residues. V lost 3 bases and J lost 5, with 9 bases in between. CDR3 nucleotides: TGTGCCAGCAGCGCGGACGACAACAATGAGCAGTTCTTC. Amino acids: CASSADDNNEQFF.

The chain links TRBV27 to TRBJ2-1; TRBD2 matches at 13 bases. The CDR3 consists of 14 residues. J gave up 8 bases and V 4 bases, and 2 bases lay outside the gene matches. From germline, CDR1 is MNHEY and CDR2 SMNVEV (reference sequence). The CDR3, as DNA: TGTGCCAGCAGTTGGACTAGCGGGGGCGATGAGCAGTTCTTC. Its translation is CASSWTSGGDEQFF.

This sequence joins TRBV28 and TRBJ2-5; 8 nucleotides align to TRBD1. CDR3 length: 14 residues. CDR1 and CDR2 from the germline V gene are MDHEN and SYDVKM. With V trimmed by 3 bases and J by 5 bases, 5 bases remained unmatched. CDR3 sequence reads: CASSFTGGDETQYF. The DNA for the CDR3 is TGTGCCAGCAGTTTTACAGGGGGTGATGAGACCCAGTACTTC.

The chain carries TRBV27 and TRBJ1-1, with 7 positions matching TRBD1. This CDR3 comprises 14 residues. V trimming: 10 bases; J trimming: 1 base; junction bases outside the gene matches: 9. Per germline, CDR1 MNHEY and CDR2 SMNVEV (reference sequence). CDR3 protein: CATRWRGPNTEAFF. The DNA of the CDR3 is TGTGCCACCCGTTGGAGGGGGCCGAACACTGAAGCTTTCTTT.

V is TRBV29-1 and J is TRBJ2-1; 7 bases match TRBD2. The CDR3 contains 14 residues. V dropped 7 bases and J dropped 2; count of bases not matched to a gene: 8. The V gene's germline CDR1 is SQVTM and CDR2 ANQGSEA. Written as DNA, the CDR3 is TGCAGCGGAAGTTGGAGCGGGACCTACAATGAGCAGTTCTTC. The encoded protein is CSGSWSGTYNEQFF.